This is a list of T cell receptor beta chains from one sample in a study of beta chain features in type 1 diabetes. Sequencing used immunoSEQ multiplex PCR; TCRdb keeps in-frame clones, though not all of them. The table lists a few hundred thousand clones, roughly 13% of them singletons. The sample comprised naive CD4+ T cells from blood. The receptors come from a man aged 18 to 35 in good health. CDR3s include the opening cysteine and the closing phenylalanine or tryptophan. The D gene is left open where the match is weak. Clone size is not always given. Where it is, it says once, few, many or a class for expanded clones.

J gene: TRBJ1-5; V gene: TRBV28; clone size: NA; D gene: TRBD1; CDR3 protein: CASSPPGQVNQPQHF; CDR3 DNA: TGTGCCAGCAGTCCCCCTGGACAGGTCAATCAGCCCCAGCATTTT
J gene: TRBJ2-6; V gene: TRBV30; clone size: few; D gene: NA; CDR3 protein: CAWSLNSGANVLTF; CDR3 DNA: TGTGCCTGGAGTCTTAACTCTGGGGCCAACGTCCTGACTTTC
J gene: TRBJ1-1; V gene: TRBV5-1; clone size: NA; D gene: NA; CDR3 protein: CASRFRGDTEAFF; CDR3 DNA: TGCGCCAGCAGATTCCGGGGGGACACTGAAGCTTTCTTT
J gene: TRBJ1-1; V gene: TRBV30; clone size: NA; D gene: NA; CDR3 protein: CAWSGRNTEAFF; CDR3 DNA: TGTGCCTGGAGTGGGAGGAACACTGAAGCTTTCTTT
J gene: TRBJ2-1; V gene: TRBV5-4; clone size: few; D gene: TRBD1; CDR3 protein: CASSIGQGASAEQFF; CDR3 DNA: TGTGCCAGCAGCATAGGACAGGGGGCGAGTGCTGAGCAGTTCTTC
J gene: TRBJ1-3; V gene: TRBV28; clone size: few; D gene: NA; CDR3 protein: CASLSKGHSGNTIYF; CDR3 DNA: TGTGCCAGCCTCTCTAAGGGGCACTCTGGAAACACCATATATTTT
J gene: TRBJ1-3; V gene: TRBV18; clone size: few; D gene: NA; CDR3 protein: CASSPPGPGNTIYF; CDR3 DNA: TGTGCCAGCTCACCCCCAGGGCCTGGAAACACCATATATTTT
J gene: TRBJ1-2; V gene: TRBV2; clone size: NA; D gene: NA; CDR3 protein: CASSEADGSYGYTF; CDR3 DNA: TGTGCCAGCAGTGAAGCGGACGGGAGCTATGGCTACACCTTC
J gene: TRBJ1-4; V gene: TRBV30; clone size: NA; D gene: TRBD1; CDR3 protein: CAWSVTGAEKLFF; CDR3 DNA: TGTGCCTGGAGTGTAACAGGGGCTGAAAAACTGTTTTTT
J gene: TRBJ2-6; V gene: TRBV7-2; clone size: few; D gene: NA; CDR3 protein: CASSPLVSGANVLTF; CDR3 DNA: TGTGCCAGCAGCCCACTAGTATCTGGGGCCAACGTCCTGACTTTC
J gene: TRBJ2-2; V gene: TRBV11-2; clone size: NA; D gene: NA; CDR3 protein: CASSLVLEGANTGELFF; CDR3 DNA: TGTGCCAGCAGCTTAGTATTGGAGGGAGCGAACACCGGGGAGCTGTTTTTT
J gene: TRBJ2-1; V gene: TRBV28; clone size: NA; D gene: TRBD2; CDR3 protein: CASSSRTSGRGNEQFF; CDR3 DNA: TGTGCCAGCAGTTCCCGGACTAGCGGGAGGGGGAATGAGCAGTTCTTC
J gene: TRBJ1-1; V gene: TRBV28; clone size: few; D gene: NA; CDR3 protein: CASSLAGRRGNTEAFF; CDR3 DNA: TGTGCCAGCAGTTTGGCAGGGAGGAGGGGGAACACTGAAGCTTTCTTT
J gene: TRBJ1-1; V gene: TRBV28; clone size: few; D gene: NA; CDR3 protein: CASSSLGGPEAFF; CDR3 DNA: TGTGCCAGCAGTTCCCTCGGGGGGCCGGAAGCTTTCTTT
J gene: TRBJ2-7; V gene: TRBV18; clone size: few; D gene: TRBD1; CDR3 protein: CASSPRTGGTYEQYF; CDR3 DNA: TGTGCCAGCTCACCAAGGACAGGGGGAACCTACGAGCAGTACTTC
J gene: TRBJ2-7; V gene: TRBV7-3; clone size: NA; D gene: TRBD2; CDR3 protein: CASSFAPGLAGVEQYF; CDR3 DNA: TGTGCCAGCAGCTTCGCTCCGGGACTAGCGGGAGTCGAGCAGTACTTC
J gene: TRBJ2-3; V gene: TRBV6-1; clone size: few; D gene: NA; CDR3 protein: CASRMAGLADTQYF; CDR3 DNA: TGTGCCAGCAGGATGGCAGGATTGGCAGATACGCAGTATTTT
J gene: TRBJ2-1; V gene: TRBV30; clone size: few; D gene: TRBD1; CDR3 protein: CALGQTYNEQFF; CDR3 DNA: TGTGCCTTGGGACAGACTTACAATGAGCAGTTCTTC
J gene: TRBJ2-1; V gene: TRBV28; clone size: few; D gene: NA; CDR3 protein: CASRKLRGMINEQFF; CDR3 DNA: TGTGCCAGCAGAAAGCTGAGAGGGATGATCAATGAGCAGTTCTTC
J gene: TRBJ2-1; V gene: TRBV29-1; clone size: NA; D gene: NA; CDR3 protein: CSVAPRYLNEQFF; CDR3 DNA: TGCAGCGTCGCGCCCCGGTACCTCAATGAGCAGTTCTTC
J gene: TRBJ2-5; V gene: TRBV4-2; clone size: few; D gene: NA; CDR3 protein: CASSQYGGHEETQYF; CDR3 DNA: TGTGCCAGCAGCCAATATGGTGGGCATGAAGAGACCCAGTACTTC
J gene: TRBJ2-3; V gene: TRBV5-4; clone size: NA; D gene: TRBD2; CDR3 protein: CASSFQAGGGTDTQYF; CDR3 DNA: TGTGCCAGCAGCTTCCAAGCGGGAGGCGGGACAGATACGCAGTATTTT
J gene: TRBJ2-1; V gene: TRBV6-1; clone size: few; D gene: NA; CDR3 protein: CASSAVWHEQFF; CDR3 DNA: TGTGCCAGCAGTGCCGTGTGGCACGAGCAGTTCTTC
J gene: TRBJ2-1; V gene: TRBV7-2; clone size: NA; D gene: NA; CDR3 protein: CASSLEGGARREQFF; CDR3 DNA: TGTGCCAGCAGCTTAGAAGGTGGGGCCAGACGTGAGCAGTTCTTC
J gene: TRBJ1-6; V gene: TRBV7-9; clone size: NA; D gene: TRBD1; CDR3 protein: CASSLMAGGNSPLHF; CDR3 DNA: TGTGCCAGCAGCTTAATGGCAGGGGGTAATTCACCCCTCCACTTT
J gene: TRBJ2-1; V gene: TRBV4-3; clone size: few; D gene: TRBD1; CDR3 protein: CASSPRQGFNEQFF; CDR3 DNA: TGCGCCAGCAGCCCTAGACAGGGGTTCAATGAGCAGTTCTTC
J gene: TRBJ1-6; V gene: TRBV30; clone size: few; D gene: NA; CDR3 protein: CAWKGVRGSPLHF; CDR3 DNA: TGTGCCTGGAAGGGTGTTAGGGGTTCACCCCTCCACTTT
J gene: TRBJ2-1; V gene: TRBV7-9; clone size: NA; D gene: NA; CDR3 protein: CASSLAGNLGNEQFF; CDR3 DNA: TGTGCCAGCAGCTTAGCCGGGAACCTCGGGAATGAGCAGTTCTTC
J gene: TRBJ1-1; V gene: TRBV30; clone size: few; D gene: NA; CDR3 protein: CAWSAGDVRFF; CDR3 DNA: TGTGCCTGGAGTGCAGGGGACGTTCGCTTCTTT
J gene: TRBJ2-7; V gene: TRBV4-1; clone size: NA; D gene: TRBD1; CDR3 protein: CASSQEKAGGSYEQYF; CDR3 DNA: TGCGCCAGCAGCCAAGAGAAGGCAGGGGGCTCCTACGAGCAGTACTTC
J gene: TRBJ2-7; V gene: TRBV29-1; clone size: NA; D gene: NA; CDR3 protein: CSVGLAYEQYF; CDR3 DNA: TGCAGCGTTGGACTAGCCTACGAGCAGTACTTC
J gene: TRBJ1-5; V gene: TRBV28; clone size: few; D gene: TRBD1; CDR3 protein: CASSSSQGGDQPQHF; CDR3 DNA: TGTGCCAGCAGTTCTTCACAGGGGGGCGATCAGCCCCAGCATTTT
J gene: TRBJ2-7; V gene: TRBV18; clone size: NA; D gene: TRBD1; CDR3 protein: CASSPRTGSDEQYF; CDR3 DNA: TGTGCCAGCTCACCTCGGACAGGGAGTGACGAGCAGTACTTC
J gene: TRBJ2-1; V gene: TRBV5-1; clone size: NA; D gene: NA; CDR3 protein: CASSLIGTYNEQFF; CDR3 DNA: TGCGCCAGCAGCTTGATTGGGACATACAATGAGCAGTTCTTC
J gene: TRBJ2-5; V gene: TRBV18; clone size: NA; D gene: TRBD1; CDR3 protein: CASSPRGQGTETQYF; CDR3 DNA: TGTGCCAGCTCACCACGCGGACAGGGGACGGAGACCCAGTACTTC
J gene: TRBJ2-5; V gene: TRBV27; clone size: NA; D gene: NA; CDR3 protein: CASSSERGGQTQYF; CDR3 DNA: TGTGCCAGCAGTTCGGAGAGGGGGGGGCAGACCCAGTACTTC
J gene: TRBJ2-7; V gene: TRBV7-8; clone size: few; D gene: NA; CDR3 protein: CASSLAVVVASWSYEQYF; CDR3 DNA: TGTGCCAGCAGCTTAGCGGTCGTCGTAGCCAGCTGGTCCTACGAGCAGTACTTC
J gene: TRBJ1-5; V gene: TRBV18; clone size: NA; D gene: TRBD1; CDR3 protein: CASSRTGGNQPQHF; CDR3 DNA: TGTGCCAGCTCACGGACAGGGGGCAACCAGCCCCAGCATTTT
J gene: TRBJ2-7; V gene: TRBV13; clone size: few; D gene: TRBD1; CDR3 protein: CASSLLPDRGLEQYF; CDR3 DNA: TGTGCCAGCAGCTTGCTACCGGACAGGGGACTCGAGCAGTACTTC
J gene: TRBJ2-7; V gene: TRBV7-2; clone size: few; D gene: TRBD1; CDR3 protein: CASSLAQGGEQYF; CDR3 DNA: TGTGCCAGCAGCTTAGCACAGGGGGGCGAGCAGTACTTC
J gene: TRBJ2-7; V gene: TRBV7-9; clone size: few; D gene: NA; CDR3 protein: CASSLGGRERSSYEQYF; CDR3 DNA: TGTGCCAGCAGCTTAGGAGGTCGCGAGCGGTCCTCCTACGAGCAGTACTTC